The clone carrying this TCR beta chain was counted a few times. Antigen specificity is unknown. Using RNA template, CDR3s of TCR alpha and beta were amplified with iRepertoire arm-PCR. MiXCR, run by TCRdb on the multiplex PCR reads, gives a single entry per CDR3 protein. The table has approximately 400,000 distinct CDR3 sequences, 41% seen once. This sample was taken from a study of glioma-infiltrating T cells. Study-wide background: Samples included WHO grade II oligodendrogliomas or astrocytomas and initial-diagnosis grade IV glioblastomas.

Broader study findings: Patients with low tissue-blood divergence carried a signature set of shared blood CDR3 motifs.

CDR3 length: 12 residues. Germline CDR1 is SGHTA and CDR2 is FQGNSA. Trimming pared 6 bases from V and 2 bases from J, leaving 6 bases between. Input material: glioma tissue, nonneoplastic brain tissue, or PBMCs (not recorded which). This receptor was taken from a human donor with low-grade glioma or glioblastoma, undergoing nonglioma brain surgery, or in good health (not recorded which). This sequence joins TRBV7-2 and TRBJ2-3; no clear D gene. CDR3 in amino acids: CASRENTDTQYF. The CDR3 region has the DNA TGTGCCAGCAGGGAAAACACAGATACGCAGTATTTT.